Presented here are 29 T cell receptor beta chains from one specimen sequenced in a study of cytomegalovirus exposure and HLA in healthy donors. 13 Jbeta primers and 60 Vbeta primers were used for the PCR. Clones were sequenced by immunoSEQ multiplex PCR, and TCRdb holds only the in-frame ones, with some missing. The sample table includes roughly 80,000 clones. Sequences were obtained from PBMCs. Every receptor here comes from a woman aged 25 to 39 in good health and CMV-seronegative.

This chain connects TRBV6-1 to TRBJ1-2, with D possibly TRBD1 on 5 matching bases. Germline CDR1 is MNHNS and CDR2 is SASEGT. V shed 3 bases and J shed 8 bases, with 13 bases lying between them. The CDR3 length is 13 residues. The CDR3 DNA sequence: TGTGCCAGCAGTGACACAGGTGGACGAGGCTACACCTTC. Protein product: CASSDTGGRGYTF.

The genes are TRBV5-1 and TRBJ2-1; D remains ambiguous. This CDR3 is built from 14 residues. Germline-derived CDR1 and CDR2 are SGHRS and YFSETQ. V was pared by 4 bases and J by 6 bases, with 14 bases between. The DNA for the CDR3 is TGCGCCAGCAGCCCTATCCAGCCTAGCAATGAGCAGTTCTTC. It codes for CASSPIQPSNEQFF. The full variable domain, in which reference TRBV5-1 and TRBJ2-1 provide the parts outside the CDR3, is KAGVTQTPRYLIKTRGQQVTLSCSPISGHRSVSWYQQTPGQGLQFLFEYFSETQRNKGNFPGRFSGRQFSNSRSEMNVSTLELGDSALYLCASSPIQPSNEQFFGPGTRLTVL.

The gene calls are TRBV7-9 and TRBJ1-2; TRBD1 is a possible D gene (5 bases). V gave up 3 bases and J gave up 0 bases, with 11 bases separating them. The CDR3 loop spans 15 amino acids. Germline V gene sequence: CDR1 SEHNR, CDR2 FQNEAQ (reference sequence). The DNA of the CDR3 is TGTGCCAGCAGCTTCACAGGCAATTCTAACTATGGCTACACCTTC. As protein: CASSFTGNSNYGYTF.

This chain connects TRBV28 to TRBJ1-2; 8 bases are a match to TRBD1. There are 14 residues in the CDR3. The germline gives CDR1 MDHEN, CDR2 SYDVKM. V shed 2 bases and J 6 bases; nucleotides not matched to a gene: 5. The CDR3 DNA is TGTGCCAGCAGTTTAGCAGGGGGCCGTGATGGCTACACCTTC. Amino acid sequence: CASSLAGGRDGYTF.

V is TRBV2 and J is TRBJ2-7; D is possibly TRBD2 (6 bases). V was shortened by 6 bases and J by 2 bases, with 14 bases between the two germline ends. The CDR3 is made up of 14 amino acids. Per the germline V gene, CDR1 is SNHLY and CDR2 is FYNNEI. CDR3 in DNA: TGTGCCAGCAGAAGTTCACGGACTACCTACGAGCAGTACTTC. Translating it yields CASRSSRTTYEQYF.

The chain recombines TRBV11-2 with TRBJ1-6; D gene uncertain. The CDR3 length is 15 residues. The germline V gene has CDR1 SGHAT and CDR2 FQNNGV. Between the trimmed V and J ends, which lost 0 bases and 9 bases, there was a span of 12 bases. This CDR3 reads CASSLDGSAASPLHF. The CDR3 coding sequence is TGTGCCAGCAGCTTAGATGGCAGCGCTGCTTCACCCCTCCACTTT.

The CDR3: CASSFGMGLNEQFF. As DNA, the CDR3 is TGTGCCAGCAGCTTTGGCATGGGACTCAATGAGCAGTTCTTC. The chain combines TRBV11-2 with TRBJ2-1, with D perhaps TRBD2 (6 bases). V gave up 3 bases and J gave up 6 bases, with 12 bases separating them. CDR1 SGHAT and CDR2 FQNNGV come from the germline V gene. CDR3 length equals 14 residues.

The rearrangement links TRBV5-4 to TRBJ1-1; D possibly corresponds to TRBD1 (6 bases). The CDR3 consists of 11 residues. CDR1 SGHNT and CDR2 YYREEE come from the germline V gene (reference sequence). CDR3 residues: CAVTGNTEAFF. The CDR3 DNA sequence: TGTGCTGTGACAGGTAACACTGAAGCTTTCTTT.

The rearrangement uses TRBV27 and TRBJ1-5; a weak D match, TRBD1 (6 bases). The CDR3 covers 14 residues. CDR1 is MNHEY and CDR2 is SMNVEV in the germline V gene (reference sequence). Deletions cut 5 bases from V and 5 bases from J, with 13 bases between. The chain's CDR3 is CASSPRTVDQPQHF. CDR3 DNA sequence: TGTGCCAGCAGTCCCCGGACAGTAGATCAGCCCCAGCATTTT.

The V and J genes are TRBV11-2 and TRBJ1-2; D is unresolved. Looked up from germline, CDR1 is SGHAT and CDR2 is FQNNGV. The CDR3 sequence is 14 residues long. The V end lost 3 bases, the J end lost 6 bases, and 14 bases lay between the germline ends. CDR3 loop: CASSFDGMRNGYTF. Written as DNA, the CDR3 is TGTGCCAGCAGCTTCGACGGTATGAGGAATGGCTACACCTTC.

V usage is TRBV7-9 and J usage is TRBJ2-1, with 12 bases aligning to TRBD1. V lost 4 bases, J lost 5 bases, and 12 bases stayed unmatched. The CDR3 is made up of 18 amino acids. CDR1 and CDR2 from the germline V gene are SEHNR and FQNEAQ (reference sequence). The DNA for the CDR3 is TGTGCCAGCAGCTATAAATCCGGGACAGGGGGCTTACACAATGAGCAGTTCTTC. This sequence encodes CASSYKSGTGGLHNEQFF.

DNA of the CDR3: TGTGCCTGGAGTTCTTCTAACTATGGCTACACCTTC. This translates into CAWSSSNYGYTF. This rearrangement joins TRBV30 to TRBJ1-2; D is undetermined. The CDR3 runs to 12 residues. The V end was cut by 2 bases, the J end by 0 bases, with 4 bases between. Per the germline V gene, CDR1 is GTSNPN and CDR2 is SVGIG (reference sequence).

The chain uses TRBV7-2 and TRBJ2-3, with 10 bases matching TRBD2. Per germline, CDR1 SGHTA and CDR2 FQGNSA. The CDR3 loop spans 14 amino acids. The J segment lost 3 bases and the V segment lost 6 bases, leaving 3 bases of the junction unmatched. The CDR3 DNA reads as TGTGCCAGCAGGCTAGCGGGAGTAACAGATACGCAGTATTTT. It specifies CASRLAGVTDTQYF.

The chain uses TRBV7-6 and TRBJ1-4, with TRBD1 as a possible D gene (5 bases). The CDR3 contains 17 residues. Trimming stripped 6 bases from V and 0 bases from J, with 17 bases between. Per germline, CDR1 SGHVS and CDR2 FNYEAQ. The CDR3 here is CASSPVGRAATNEKLFF. The DNA for the CDR3 is TGTGCCAGCAGTCCAGTCGGCAGGGCGGCAACTAATGAAAAACTGTTTTTT.

The rearrangement uses TRBV30 and TRBJ1-1; D remains unclear. V shed 4 bases and J shed 3 bases, with 15 bases lying between them. Germline assignment: CDR1 GTSNPN and CDR2 SVGIG (reference sequence). This CDR3 region has 14 residues. CDR3 coding DNA: TGTGCCTGGAAAGCTCTGGGGAGGGACACTGAAGCTTTCTTT. Its protein is CAWKALGRDTEAFF.

The rearrangement joins TRBV6-1 to TRBJ1-2; TRBD1 agrees at 12 bases. The CDR3 covers 16 residues. Germline V lookup: CDR1 MNHNS, CDR2 SASEGT. After removal of 0 bases from V and 2 bases from J, the junction contained 1 base not matched to a gene. The CDR3, as DNA: TGTGCCAGCAGTGAAGCGGGGACAGGGGGCAACTATGGCTACACCTTC. It is translated as CASSEAGTGGNYGYTF.

The gene calls are TRBV19 and TRBJ2-1; D might be TRBD1 (6 bases). Trimming stripped 3 bases from V and 0 bases from J, with 15 bases between. Germline V gene data show CDR1 as LNHDA and CDR2 as SQIVND (reference sequence). This CDR3 spans 17 amino acids. As DNA, the CDR3 is TGTGCCAGTAGTATTCGGATACAGGGTCGCTCCTACAATGAGCAGTTCTTC. Translating it yields CASSIRIQGRSYNEQFF.

The chain has TRBV6-1 and TRBJ1-1; 7 bases are a match to TRBD1. The V segment lost 2 bases and the J segment 5 bases; nucleotides outside the gene matches: 5. CDR1 is MNHNS, CDR2 SASEGT, per germline. The CDR3 consists of 14 residues. For the CDR3, the DNA is TGTGCCAGCAGTGAAAGGGCCAGGGGGACTGAAGCTTTCTTT. Its translation is CASSERARGTEAFF.

This rearrangement joins TRBV27 to TRBJ1-5, with a tentative D call TRBD1 (5 bases). The length of the CDR3 is 16 residues. The germline V and J ends were trimmed by 7 bases and 7 bases, with 23 bases remaining between them. Germline V lookup: CDR1 MNHEY, CDR2 SMNVEV (reference sequence). The CDR3, as DNA: TGTGCCAGCACCCCAAGGGGCGAAAGGGGTAGCCAGCCCCAGCATTTT. The encoded protein is CASTPRGERGSQPQHF.

The chain uses TRBV7-4 and TRBJ2-2, with D perhaps matching TRBD1 (5 bases). The CDR3 runs 16 residues. Trimming removed 3 bases from V and 5 bases from J, with 16 bases in between. From germline, CDR1 is SGHVT and CDR2 SQSDAQ. This chain's CDR3 is CASSFAWAGWTGELFF. The CDR3 DNA sequence: TGTGCCAGCAGCTTCGCCTGGGCAGGGTGGACCGGGGAGCTGTTTTTT.

V usage is TRBV6-1 and J usage is TRBJ1-2; 7 bases map to TRBD1. The V segment lost 4 bases and the J segment 6 bases; nucleotides outside the gene matches: 11. The germline V gene has CDR1 MNHNS and CDR2 SASEGT. CDR3 size: 15 residues. CDR3 bases: TGTGCCAGCAGTGGGGGGACAGTATTAGCTCATGGCTACACCTTC. It is translated as CASSGGTVLAHGYTF.

The chain employs TRBV15 and TRBJ1-5; 7 nucleotides agree with TRBD1. CDR3 length equals 15 residues. Germline CDR1 reads LNHNV; CDR2 reads YYDKDF (reference sequence). J was trimmed by 1 base and V by 2 bases; bases with no gene match: 2. The CDR3 region is CATSRKGASNQPQHF. The CDR3 nucleotides read TGTGCCACCAGCAGAAAGGGGGCAAGCAATCAGCCCCAGCATTTT.

V gene TRBV29-1 combines with J gene TRBJ2-1, with 9 bases matching TRBD2. This CDR3 has 15 amino acids. The germline CDR1 and CDR2 sequences are SQVTM and ANQGSEA. V trimming: 4 bases; J trimming: 10 bases; junction bases outside the gene matches: 14. Here the CDR3 DNA reads TGCAGCGTTGTGCGGCGTATAGCGGGAGCGCGGGAGCAGTTCTTC. Its translation: CSVVRRIAGAREQFF.

This chain connects TRBV12-5 to TRBJ2-7, with 10 bases identical to TRBD1. The CDR3 has 18 amino acids. V shed 0 bases and J 1 base; nucleotides not matched to a gene: 9. From germline, CDR1 is LGHNT and CDR2 FRNRAP. The CDR3: CASGLVLSRTGGSYEQYF. CDR3 nucleotides: TGTGCTAGTGGTTTGGTACTCAGTCGGACAGGGGGGTCCTACGAGCAGTACTTC.

This rearrangement joins TRBV5-5 to TRBJ1-3; the D is unclear. Germline CDR1 and CDR2: SGHKS and YYEKEE (reference sequence). This CDR3 comprises 16 residues. V was pared by 7 bases and J by 0 bases, with 17 bases between. In nucleotides, the CDR3 is TGTGCCAGCCACTCCTGTCCACAGAGCTCTGGAAACACCATATATTTT. Translated, it gives CASHSCPQSSGNTIYF.

The chain uses TRBV5-1 and TRBJ1-2; 8 bases map to TRBD1. With 0 bases clipped from V and 0 bases from J, the junction kept 4 bases outside the gene matches. Germline V lookup: CDR1 SGHRS, CDR2 YFSETQ. CDR3 size: 16 residues. The CDR3 sequence: CASSLVQGEANYGYTF. CDR3 coding DNA: TGCGCCAGCAGCTTGGTACAGGGGGAAGCTAACTATGGCTACACCTTC.

This chain joins TRBV11-2 and TRBJ2-7; 10 bases match TRBD2. CDR3 length: 15 amino acids. Germline loops: CDR1 SGHAT, CDR2 FQNNGV. Trimming removed 6 bases from V and 2 bases from J; junction bases left unmatched: 7. The CDR3 loop is CASSPSGGGTYEQYF. DNA of the CDR3: TGTGCCAGCAGTCCTAGCGGGGGAGGCACCTACGAGCAGTACTTC.

The chain combines TRBV6-5 with TRBJ2-7; a weak D match, TRBD1 (5 bases). CDR3 length: 16 amino acids. Germline loops: CDR1 MNHEY, CDR2 SVGAGI. Trimming removed 2 bases from V and 6 bases from J, with 20 bases in between. For the CDR3, the DNA is TGTGCCAGCAGTTACGGTGGGGCGGCTAAAAGATCCGAGCAGTACTTC. It yields the protein CASSYGGAAKRSEQYF.

The rearrangement uses TRBV30 and TRBJ1-1; D unclear. Trimming pared 3 bases from V and 4 bases from J, leaving 9 bases between. The CDR3 has 12 amino acids. CDR1 is GTSNPN, CDR2 SVGIG, per germline (reference sequence). The CDR3 coding sequence is TGTGCCTGGAGGGCAGGCGTCACTGAAGCTTTCTTT. Protein product: CAWRAGVTEAFF.